This TCR beta chain was observed in a study of cytomegalovirus exposure and HLA in healthy donors. The trim removed 5 bases at V and 1 base at J, leaving 11 bases unmatched. The CDR3 consists of 19 residues. The germline V gene has CDR1 SGHTA and CDR2 FQGTGA. Study-wide points: For most TCR beta V segments, an earlier analysis put the productive rate at about 90% or about 30% of the time. In a later analysis, DRB1 alleles had the most associated TCRs; HLA-C alleles the fewest. What TCR beta sequences reportedly achieved was accurate prediction of HLA-A and HLA-B alleles in most subjects. CMV serostatus alone was available as immune exposure information.

13 Jbeta primers and 60 Vbeta primers were used for the PCR. Some clones are missing from TCRdb's copy, which holds only in-frame ones; the method was immunoSEQ multiplex PCR. The sample comprises some 200,000 clones, around 75% of which are singletons, and 1.5% to 2% rests with the top ten. Note on this clone: Its target is unknown.

Sequencing was performed on PBMCs. This receptor was identified in a woman aged 30 to 39 in good health and CMV-seronegative. This chain uses TRBV7-3 with TRBJ2-1; 13 nucleotides match TRBD2. This CDR3 reads CASSPYPTSGRQSYNEQFF. The CDR3, as DNA: TGTGCCAGCAGCCCCTATCCGACTAGCGGGAGGCAATCCTACAATGAGCAGTTCTTC. Combining the CDR3 with reference TRBV7-3 and TRBJ2-1 gives the whole variable domain GAGVSQTPSNKVTEKGKYVELRCDPISGHTALYWYRQSLGQGPEFLIYFQGTGAADDSGLPNDRFFAVRPEGSVSTLKIQRTERGDSAVYLCASSPYPTSGRQSYNEQFFGPGTRLTVL.